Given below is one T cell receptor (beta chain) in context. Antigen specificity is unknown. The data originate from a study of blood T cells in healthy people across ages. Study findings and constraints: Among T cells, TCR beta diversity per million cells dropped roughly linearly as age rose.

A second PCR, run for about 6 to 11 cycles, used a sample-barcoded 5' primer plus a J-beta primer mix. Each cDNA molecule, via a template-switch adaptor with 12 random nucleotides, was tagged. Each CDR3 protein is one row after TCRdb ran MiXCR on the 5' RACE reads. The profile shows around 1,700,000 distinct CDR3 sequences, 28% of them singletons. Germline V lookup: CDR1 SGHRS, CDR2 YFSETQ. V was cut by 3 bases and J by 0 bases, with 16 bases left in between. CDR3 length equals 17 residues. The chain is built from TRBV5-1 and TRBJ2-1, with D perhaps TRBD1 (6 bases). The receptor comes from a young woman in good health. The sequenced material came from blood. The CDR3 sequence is CASSSDRQQTSYNEQFF. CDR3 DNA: TGCGCCAGCAGCTCGGACAGACAACAGACCTCCTACAATGAGCAGTTCTTC.